Listed below are T cell receptor beta chains from one sample, sequenced in a study of PD-L1 blockade in urothelial cancer. Sequencing used immunoSEQ multiplex PCR; TCRdb keeps in-frame clones, though not all of them. The profile covers roughly 90,000 clones, with approximately 91% appearing a single time and over 9% taken by the ten largest. The sequencing here drew on PBMCs, taken around atezolizumab (anti-PD-L1) treatment. These receptors were taken from a man aged 60 to 75 with urothelial cancer. The CDR3 runs from the conserved cysteine through the conserved F or W. A D gene is named only where the DNA matches it firmly. Size values are once, few and many counts, or a class for expanded clones, and some rows have none.

D gene: NA
V gene: TRBV9
J gene: TRBJ2-7
clone size: NA
CDR3 protein: CASSVAWASYEQYF
CDR3 DNA: TGTGCCAGCAGCGTAGCCTGGGCTTCCTACGAGCAGTACTTC

D gene: TRBD1
V gene: TRBV6-5
J gene: TRBJ2-7
clone size: NA
CDR3 protein: CASSRTGLNIWQYF
CDR3 DNA: TGTGCCAGCAGTAGGACAGGGCTGAATATATGGCAGTACTTC

D gene: NA
V gene: TRBV28
J gene: TRBJ1-1
clone size: NA
CDR3 protein: CASTSRGPEAFF
CDR3 DNA: TGTGCCAGCACGAGCAGGGGACCTGAAGCTTTCTTT

D gene: TRBD2
V gene: TRBV4-2
J gene: TRBJ2-7
clone size: NA
CDR3 protein: CASSQELAGGQIEQYF
CDR3 DNA: TGTGCCAGCAGCCAGGAACTAGCGGGGGGGCAGATCGAGCAGTACTTC

D gene: NA
V gene: TRBV7-6
J gene: TRBJ2-7
clone size: NA
CDR3 protein: CASSPGMIYEQYF
CDR3 DNA: TGTGCCAGCAGCCCCGGGATGATCTACGAGCAGTACTTC

D gene: NA
V gene: TRBV19
J gene: TRBJ1-1
clone size: NA
CDR3 protein: CASSNRDKSEAFF
CDR3 DNA: TGTGCCAGTAGTAATCGGGACAAAAGTGAAGCTTTCTTT

D gene: NA
V gene: TRBV18
J gene: TRBJ1-1
clone size: NA
CDR3 protein: CASSPQETVTEAFF
CDR3 DNA: TGTGCCAGCTCACCACAGGAAACAGTAACTGAAGCTTTCTTT

D gene: NA
V gene: TRBV6-1
J gene: TRBJ2-3
clone size: NA
CDR3 protein: CASSESDTDTQYF
CDR3 DNA: TGTGCCAGCAGTGAAAGCGATACAGATACGCAGTATTTT

D gene: NA
V gene: TRBV9
J gene: TRBJ2-3
clone size: NA
CDR3 protein: CASQPSRDTQYF
CDR3 DNA: TGTGCCAGCCAACCGTCCAGGGATACGCAGTATTTT

D gene: TRBD2
V gene: TRBV14
J gene: TRBJ2-7
clone size: NA
CDR3 protein: CASSQVWASGTYEQYF
CDR3 DNA: TGTGCCAGCAGCCAAGTTTGGGCTAGCGGAACCTACGAGCAGTACTTC

D gene: TRBD2
V gene: TRBV4-1
J gene: TRBJ2-5
clone size: NA
CDR3 protein: CASSQVSSGGGGQETQYF
CDR3 DNA: TGCGCCAGCAGCCAAGTATCTAGCGGGGGAGGGGGTCAAGAGACCCAGTACTTC

D gene: NA
V gene: TRBV25-1
J gene: TRBJ1-6
clone size: few
CDR3 protein: CASQDTLGSPLHF
CDR3 DNA: TGTGCCAGCCAGGACACCCTAGGTTCACCCCTCCACTTT

D gene: TRBD1
V gene: TRBV18
J gene: TRBJ1-1
clone size: NA
CDR3 protein: CASSPTGGKTEAFF
CDR3 DNA: TGTGCCAGCTCACCGACAGGGGGCAAGACTGAAGCTTTCTTT

D gene: NA
V gene: TRBV16
J gene: TRBJ2-7
clone size: NA
CDR3 protein: CASSQSRGAFEQYF
CDR3 DNA: TGTGCCAGCAGCCAATCCCGTGGGGCCTTCGAGCAGTACTTC

D gene: NA
V gene: TRBV9
J gene: TRBJ2-1
clone size: NA
CDR3 protein: CASSVEGDFYNEQFF
CDR3 DNA: TGTGCCAGCAGCGTAGAAGGGGACTTCTACAATGAGCAGTTCTTC

D gene: TRBD1
V gene: TRBV11-2
J gene: TRBJ2-5
clone size: once
CDR3 protein: CASSSGGQGATKTQYF
CDR3 DNA: TGTGCCAGCAGCTCAGGCGGACAGGGGGCTACGAAGACCCAGTACTTC

D gene: NA
V gene: TRBV30
J gene: TRBJ1-6
clone size: few
CDR3 protein: CAWNRRGQLNSPLHF
CDR3 DNA: TGTGCCTGGAACAGAAGGGGACAACTTAATTCACCCCTCCACTTT

D gene: NA
V gene: TRBV5-5
J gene: TRBJ2-1
clone size: NA
CDR3 protein: CASSEDWALNEQFF
CDR3 DNA: TGTGCCAGCAGCGAAGATTGGGCGCTCAATGAGCAGTTCTTC

D gene: TRBD1
V gene: TRBV4-2
J gene: TRBJ1-4
clone size: NA
CDR3 protein: CASSHGDRRATNEKLFF
CDR3 DNA: TGTGCCAGCAGCCATGGGGACAGGCGTGCAACTAATGAAAAACTGTTTTTT